This entry concerns a single T cell receptor (beta chain). Its antigen remains unidentified. Addition of a universal primer site occurred through template switching, and cDNA carried unique molecular identifiers. Each CDR3 protein gets one entry after TCRdb re-called the 5' RACE reads with MiXCR. Of 1.5 million to 2 million distinct CDR3 sequences in the sample, under 35% were seen once. The germline V gene encodes CDR1 SQVTM and CDR2 ANQGSEA. V lost 4 bases to trimming and J lost 12 bases, with 10 bases between them. The CDR3 totals 10 residues. This entry comes from a study of identical twins. Study-wide findings and caveats: Fewer insertions were carried by abundant cord blood beta clonotypes, but none was seen in memory repertoires.

The gene calls are TRBV29-1 and TRBJ2-1; TRBD1 or TRBD2 may be the D gene (6 bases each). This receptor was taken from a newborn girl in good health. The sample consisted of cord blood. DNA of the CDR3: TGCAGCGTTGGGAAGGGGGGGCAGTTCTTC. Translating it yields CSVGKGGQFF.